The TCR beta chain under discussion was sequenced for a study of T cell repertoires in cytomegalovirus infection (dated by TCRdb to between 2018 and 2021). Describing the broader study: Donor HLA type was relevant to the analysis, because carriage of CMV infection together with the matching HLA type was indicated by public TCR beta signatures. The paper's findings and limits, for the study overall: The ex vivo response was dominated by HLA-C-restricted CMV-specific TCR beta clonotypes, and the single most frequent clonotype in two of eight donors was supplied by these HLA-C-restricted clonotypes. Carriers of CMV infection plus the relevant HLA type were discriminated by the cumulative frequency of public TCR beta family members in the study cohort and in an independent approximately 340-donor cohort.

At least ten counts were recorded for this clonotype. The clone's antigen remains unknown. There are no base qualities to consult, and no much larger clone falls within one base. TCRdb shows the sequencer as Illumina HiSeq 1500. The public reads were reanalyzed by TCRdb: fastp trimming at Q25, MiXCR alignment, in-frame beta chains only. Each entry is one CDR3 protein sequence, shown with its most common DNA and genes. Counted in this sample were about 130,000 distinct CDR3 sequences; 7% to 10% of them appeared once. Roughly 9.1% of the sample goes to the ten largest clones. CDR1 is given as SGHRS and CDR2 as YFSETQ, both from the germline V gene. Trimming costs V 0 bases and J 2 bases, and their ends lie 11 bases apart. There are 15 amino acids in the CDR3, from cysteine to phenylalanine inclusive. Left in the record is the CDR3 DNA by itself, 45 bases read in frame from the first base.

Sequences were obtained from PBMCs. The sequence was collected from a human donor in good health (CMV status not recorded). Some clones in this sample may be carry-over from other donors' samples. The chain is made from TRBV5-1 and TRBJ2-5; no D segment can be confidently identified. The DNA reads TGCGCCAGCAGCTTGGCCGCGACGAAGCAAGAGACCCAGTACTTC. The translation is CASSLAATKQETQYF.